Below are 22 T cell receptor beta chains sequenced from a single sample in a study of PD-L1 blockade in urothelial cancer. This table comes from immunoSEQ multiplex PCR, and its TCRdb copy is limited to in-frame clones, with some not included. Here the sample spans 40,000 to 55,000 clones, about 88% being singletons. Time point indicated: peripheral blood 6 weeks after treatment start. The specimen was PBMCs, collected around atezolizumab (anti-PD-L1) treatment. These receptors all come from a man in his sixties with urothelial cancer.

CDR3: CASSLGQNQETQYF. DNA of the CDR3: TGTGCCAGCAGCTTGGGACAGAACCAAGAGACCCAGTACTTC. The chain recombines TRBV7-9 with TRBJ2-5, with 7 bases matching TRBD1. Germline loops: CDR1 SEHNR, CDR2 FQNEAQ (reference sequence). The CDR3 extends over 14 amino acids. V trimming: 3 bases; J trimming: 0 bases; junction bases outside the gene matches: 1.

The rearrangement uses TRBV5-6 and TRBJ1-5, with unresolved D. The germline V gene encodes CDR1 SGHDT and CDR2 YYEEEE. Trimming took 1 base from V and 7 from J, leaving 15 bases between them. The CDR3 runs 15 residues. The CDR3 reads CASSLRSGLGQPQHF. The CDR3 DNA is TGTGCCAGCAGCTTGAGATCGGGGTTGGGGCAGCCCCAGCATTTT.

This chain uses TRBV11-2 with TRBJ2-5; TRBD1 matches 8 bases. V lost 5 bases and J lost 7; bases outside the gene matches: 6. Germline V gene sequence: CDR1 SGHAT, CDR2 FQNNGV. The length of the CDR3 is 13 residues. Written as DNA, the CDR3 is TGTGCCAGCAGCGCTCAGGGGGCTGGGACCCAGTACTTC. Its protein is CASSAQGAGTQYF.

V is TRBV19 and J is TRBJ1-5, with TRBD1 as a possible D gene (6 bases). The CDR3 spans 16 residues. The germline CDR1 and CDR2 sequences are LNHDA and SQIVND (reference sequence). V was shortened by 6 bases and J by 0 bases, with 15 bases between the two germline ends. Here the CDR3 reads CASRSIGQYSNQPQHF. The CDR3 region has the DNA TGTGCCAGTAGAAGTATCGGACAGTATAGCAATCAGCCCCAGCATTTT.

This clone was detected once. The V and J genes are TRBV7-9 and TRBJ2-1, with no clear D. Germline V gene lookup returns CDR1 SEHNR and CDR2 FQNEAQ (reference sequence). With 5 bases removed from V and 6 bases from J, the gap between germline ends came to 8 bases. The length of the CDR3 is 12 residues. The CDR3 DNA is TGTGCCAGCAGCATTCCATCCAATGAGCAGTTCTTC. It specifies CASSIPSNEQFF.

This chain links TRBV5-1 with TRBJ2-5, with D possibly TRBD1 on 5 matching bases. V shed 0 bases and J shed 5 bases, with 14 bases lying between them. The CDR3 spans 15 residues. The V gene's germline CDR1 is SGHRS and CDR2 YFSETQ. CDR3 DNA sequence: TGCGCCAGCAGCTTGGAGGCAGGGAAGGGGGAGACCCAGTACTTC. It specifies CASSLEAGKGETQYF. Looking up the rest from reference TRBV5-1 and TRBJ2-5 gives the full variable domain: KAGVTQTPRYLIKTRGQQVTLSCSPISGHRSVSWYQQTPGQGLQFLFEYFSETQRNKGNFPGRFSGRQFSNSRSEMNVSTLELGDSALYLCASSLEAGKGETQYFGPGTRLLVL.

This clone was picked up one time. The V call is TRBV7-8, the J call TRBJ2-1; 9 bases fit TRBD2. There are 19 residues in the CDR3. Germline values: CDR1 SGHVS, CDR2 FQNEAQ. J was trimmed by 8 bases and V by 5 bases; bases with no gene match: 22. DNA for the CDR3: TGTGCCAGCAGCCTATTAAGACCCGGGACTAGCTTCGCGTTGTATGAGCAGTTCTTC. Translated, it gives CASSLLRPGTSFALYEQFF. Based on the CDR3 plus reference TRBV7-8 and TRBJ2-1, the full variable domain is GAGVSQSPRYKVAKRGQDVALRCDPISGHVSLFWYQQALGQGPEFLTYFQNEAQLDKSGLPSDRFFAERPEGSVSTLKIQRTQQEDSAVYLCASSLLRPGTSFALYEQFFGPGTRLTVL.

V usage is TRBV6-5 and J usage is TRBJ1-1; no clear D. The CDR3 runs 11 residues. Germline CDR1 reads MNHEY; CDR2 reads SVGAGI. Trimming stripped 7 bases from V and 6 bases from J, with 9 bases between. Written as DNA, the CDR3 is TGTGCCAGCATCCTGGGCGCTGAAGCTTTCTTT. It translates to CASILGAEAFF.

The chain couples TRBV30 to TRBJ1-2, with unresolved D. Between the trimmed V and J ends, which lost 0 bases and 5 bases, there was a span of 10 bases. CDR3 length: 13 residues. CDR1 is GTSNPN and CDR2 is SVGIG in the germline V gene (reference sequence). The CDR3 reads CAWSVHSSYGYTF. The DNA for the CDR3 is TGTGCCTGGAGTGTACACAGTAGTTATGGCTACACCTTC.

V and J are TRBV5-1 and TRBJ2-6; 7 bases are shared with TRBD1. CDR1 SGHRS and CDR2 YFSETQ come from the germline V gene. This CDR3 is built from 15 residues. V was pared by 4 bases and J by 2 bases, with 3 bases of the junction left unmatched. The CDR3 here is CASSRTGPGANVLTF. CDR3 sequence (DNA): TGCGCCAGCAGCCGGACAGGTCCTGGGGCCAACGTCCTGACTTTC.

This chain links TRBV2 with TRBJ1-1; no definite D call. Germline assignment: CDR1 SNHLY and CDR2 FYNNEI. This CDR3 is 18 amino acids long. The V and J ends lost 2 bases and 0 bases respectively, with 19 bases between them. CDR3 DNA: TGTGCCAGCAGTGAATCACTACCACATACCTTGATGAACACTGAAGCTTTCTTT. Amino acid sequence: CASSESLPHTLMNTEAFF.

The rearrangement links TRBV15 to TRBJ2-1, with 10 bases matching TRBD2. The CDR3 length is 15 residues. The germline CDR1 and CDR2 sequences are LNHNV and YYDKDF (reference sequence). V trimming: 0 bases; J trimming: 6 bases; junction bases outside the gene matches: 2. The CDR3 region has the DNA TGTGCCACCAGCAGAGAGCCTAGCGGGGGCAATGAGCAGTTCTTC. This gives the protein CATSREPSGGNEQFF.

V is TRBV7-9 and J is TRBJ2-6; D gene ambiguous. The CDR3 totals 16 residues. V dropped 5 bases and J dropped 7 bases, with 18 bases sitting between them. Looked up from germline, CDR1 is SEHNR and CDR2 is FQNEAQ (reference sequence). The CDR3 region is CASSRIPHQDANVLTF. In DNA, the CDR3 is TGTGCCAGCAGCCGAATCCCTCATCAGGATGCCAACGTCCTGACTTTC.

This chain joins TRBV27 and TRBJ1-3; D gene uncertain. The CDR3 is made up of 16 amino acids. Per germline, CDR1 MNHEY and CDR2 SMNVEV (reference sequence). Between the trimmed V and J ends, which lost 9 bases and 0 bases, there was a span of 18 bases. CDR3 residues: CASSHFSGNSGNTIYF. CDR3 sequence (DNA): TGTGCCAGTAGCCATTTTTCGGGGAACTCTGGAAACACCATATATTTT.

The sample holds one count of this clone. This chain uses TRBV7-2 with TRBJ2-3; 9 bases align to TRBD1. The V segment lost 1 base and the J segment 8 bases; nucleotides outside the gene matches: 7. There are 15 residues in the CDR3. CDR1 and CDR2 (germline): SGHTA, FQGNSA. Written as DNA, the CDR3 is TGTGCCAGCAGCTTAGATAGGGGGACAGGGAGTACGCAGTATTTT. Its protein is CASSLDRGTGSTQYF.

The V call is TRBV5-1, the J call TRBJ2-1; TRBD2 matches 8 bases. V lost 4 bases to trimming and J lost 1 base; unmatched junction nucleotides: 7. Germline V gene data show CDR1 as SGHRS and CDR2 as YFSETQ. The CDR3 runs to 16 residues. The CDR3 sequence: CASSTGTRGSYNEQFF. The CDR3 DNA sequence: TGCGCCAGCAGCACCGGGACTAGAGGATCCTACAATGAGCAGTTCTTC.

The chain carries TRBV7-2 and TRBJ2-2; a weak D match, TRBD2 (6 bases). CDR1 and CDR2 from the germline V gene are SGHTA and FQGNSA. Trimming removed 5 bases at V and 4 bases at J, with 14 bases between. The CDR3 spans 15 residues. This chain's CDR3 is CASSREGSGTGELFF. CDR3 coding DNA: TGTGCCAGCAGCCGAGAGGGTAGCGGCACCGGGGAGCTGTTTTTT.

This chain links TRBV4-3 with TRBJ2-5; the D is unclear. CDR1 and CDR2 from the germline V gene are LGHNA and YSLEER. Trimming shortened V by 0 bases and J by 9 bases, and 11 bases separated the two germline ends. This CDR3 comprises 13 residues. The CDR3 nucleotides are TGCGCCAGCAGCCAAGATGGGCCTTCGGCCCAGTACTTC. Amino acids: CASSQDGPSAQYF.

This clone has a single count. CDR3 nucleotide sequence: TGTGCCAGCAGTTTAGGGACAGGGTCGAGCTCCTACGAGCAGTACTTC. Protein: CASSLGTGSSSYEQYF. The gene calls are TRBV27 and TRBJ2-7, with 9 bases fitting TRBD1. The V gene end was trimmed by 2 bases and the J gene end by 0 bases; junction bases not matched to a gene: 5. The length of the CDR3 is 16 residues. Germline CDR1 reads MNHEY; CDR2 reads SMNVEV (reference sequence).

The V gene is TRBV5-1, the J gene TRBJ1-3; tentatively, D is TRBD1 (5 bases). With 5 bases removed from V and 0 bases from J, the gap between germline ends came to 15 bases. CDR3 length equals 16 residues. CDR1 and CDR2 (germline): SGHRS, YFSETQ. CDR3 sequence reads: CASSTDGGSSGNTIYF. As DNA, the CDR3 is TGCGCCAGCAGTACCGACGGGGGGTCCTCTGGAAACACCATATATTTT.

This clone was observed a single time. The chain couples TRBV4-2 to TRBJ2-7, with a weak D call TRBD2 (5 bases). The germline V and J ends were trimmed by 3 bases and 6 bases, with 24 bases remaining between them. Germline values: CDR1 LGHNA, CDR2 YNFKEQ. This CDR3 region has 17 residues. As DNA, the CDR3 is TGTGCCAGCAGCCAGGGTGGACTGGCCCTAGCTGCGCTCGAGCAGTACTTC. It yields the protein CASSQGGLALAALEQYF.

The chain links TRBV27 to TRBJ2-3; D is perhaps TRBD2 (5 bases). Trimming pared 2 bases from V and 2 bases from J, leaving 14 bases between. From germline, CDR1 is MNHEY and CDR2 SMNVEV (reference sequence). This CDR3 spans 16 amino acids. The CDR3 nucleotides read TGTGCCAGCAGTTTACAAGGGCTGCGGGCCACAGATACGCAGTATTTT. Translating it yields CASSLQGLRATDTQYF.